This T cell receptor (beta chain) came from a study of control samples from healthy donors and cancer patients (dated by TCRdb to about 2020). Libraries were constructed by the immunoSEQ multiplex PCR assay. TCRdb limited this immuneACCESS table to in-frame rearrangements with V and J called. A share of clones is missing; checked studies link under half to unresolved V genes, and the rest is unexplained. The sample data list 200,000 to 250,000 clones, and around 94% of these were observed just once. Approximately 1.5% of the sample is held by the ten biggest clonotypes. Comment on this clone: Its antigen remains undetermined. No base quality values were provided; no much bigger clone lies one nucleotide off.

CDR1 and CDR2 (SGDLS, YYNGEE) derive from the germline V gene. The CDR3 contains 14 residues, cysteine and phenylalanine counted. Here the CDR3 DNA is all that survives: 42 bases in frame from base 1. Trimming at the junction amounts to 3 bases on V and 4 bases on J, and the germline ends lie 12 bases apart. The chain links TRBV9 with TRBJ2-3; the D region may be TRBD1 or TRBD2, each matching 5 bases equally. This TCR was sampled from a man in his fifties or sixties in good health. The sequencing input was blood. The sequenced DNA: TGTGCCAGCAGCGGGGACCTAGGACCAGATACGCAGTATTTT. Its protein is CASSGDLGPDTQYF.